The 23 T cell receptor beta chains below all came from one sample that was sequenced in a study of blood T cell repertoires in COVID-19. Measured with immunoSEQ multiplex PCR; TCRdb has only the in-frame clones, and not every one. This table holds 230,000 or so clones, roughly 89% found once. Sequencing input: peripheral blood. The origin of the receptors is a woman aged 55-69 years with COVID-19, enrolled during active disease.

The chain is built from TRBV3-1 (or the pseudogene TRBV3-2) and TRBJ1-6, with 10 bases fitting TRBD1. The CDR3 contains 19 residues. Trimming cost V 3 bases and J 6 bases; bases outside gene matches: 14. Germline lookup yields CDR1 LGHDT and CDR2 YNNKEL (reference sequence). This CDR3 is CASSHSDRGVLPANSPLHF. CDR3 DNA: TGTGCCAGCAGCCACTCGGACAGGGGGGTGCTTCCCGCTAATTCACCCCTCCACTTT.

The chain has TRBV12-5 and TRBJ1-5; possibly TRBD1 for D (6 bases). CDR1 and CDR2 from the germline V gene are LGHNT and FRNRAP. The CDR3 runs to 15 residues. V lost 6 bases to trimming and J lost 3 bases, with 15 bases between them. The DNA of the CDR3 is TGTGCTAGTGGCCCCGGGACAAACCTCAATCAGCCCCAGCATTTT. Protein sequence: CASGPGTNLNQPQHF.

The V and J genes are TRBV5-6 and TRBJ1-5, with TRBD1 as a possible D gene (5 bases). V was pared by 4 bases and J by 9 bases, with 17 bases between. The CDR3 extends over 14 amino acids. Germline V gene lookup returns CDR1 SGHDT and CDR2 YYEEEE. Written as DNA, the CDR3 is TGTGCCAGCAGCCCCACAGGAACCGCCGGGCCCCAGCATTTT. Residues: CASSPTGTAGPQHF.

The chain couples TRBV2 to TRBJ2-7, with D possibly TRBD2 on 6 matching bases. The CDR3 covers 14 residues. CDR1 is SNHLY and CDR2 is FYNNEI in the germline V gene. The V end was cut by 2 bases, the J end by 5 bases, with 13 bases between. The DNA of the CDR3 is TGTGCCAGCAGTGAACTGGGACTGATCGACGAGCAGTACTTC. It yields the protein CASSELGLIDEQYF. Full variable domain (outside the CDR3, taken from reference TRBV2 and TRBJ2-7): EPEVTQTPSHQVTQMGQEVILRCVPISNHLYFYWYRQILGQKVEFLVSFYNNEISEKSEIFDDQFSVERPDGSNFTLKIRSTKLEDSAMYFCASSELGLIDEQYFGPGTRLTVT.

The V call is TRBV6-2 or TRBV6-3, the J call TRBJ1-5; no clear D gene. The CDR3 spans 12 residues. V was shortened by 0 bases and J by 10 bases, with 7 bases between the two germline ends. CDR1 is MNHEY, CDR2 SVGEGT, per germline. The DNA of the CDR3 is TGTGCCAGCAGTTACTCACGGGGACCCCAGCATTTT. It codes for CASSYSRGPQHF.

V gene TRBV11-3 combines with J gene TRBJ2-7, with a tentative D call TRBD1 (7 bases). V lost 5 bases, J lost 5 bases, and 16 bases lay in between. Germline loops: CDR1 SGHNT, CDR2 YENEEA. This CDR3 has 14 residues. The CDR3 DNA reads as TGTGCCAGCAGCGGGAGTCAGGGGGGCAACGAGCAGTACTTC. Protein sequence: CASSGSQGGNEQYF.

This clone was counted a single time. This chain connects TRBV7-2 to TRBJ1-2, with TRBD1 matching 7 bases. J lost 4 bases, V lost 1 base, and 9 bases had no gene match. Germline CDR1 SGHTA, CDR2 FQGNSA. The CDR3 is made up of 16 amino acids. The CDR3 here is CASSLDGTADSYGYTF. DNA for the CDR3: TGTGCCAGCAGCTTAGATGGGACAGCTGACTCCTATGGCTACACCTTC.

V usage is TRBV4-3 and J usage is TRBJ2-3; the match to TRBD2 covers 7 bases. CDR1 is LGHNA and CDR2 is YSLEER in the germline V gene. The CDR3 sequence is 17 residues long. V dropped 1 base and J dropped 0; count of bases not matched to a gene: 7. CDR3 loop: CASSQAGAGVSTDTQYF. The CDR3 nucleotides read TGCGCCAGCAGCCAAGCGGGCGCGGGGGTTAGCACAGATACGCAGTATTTT.

The chain joins TRBV25-1 to TRBJ1-1, with TRBD1 identical over 7 bases. The V and J ends lost 5 bases and 1 base, in that order; junction bases with no gene match: 7. Germline loops: CDR1 MGHDK, CDR2 SYGVNS. This CDR3 spans 15 amino acids. CDR3 region: CASSRQGSQNTEAFF. The CDR3 DNA follows: TGTGCCAGCAGTAGACAGGGCTCACAGAACACTGAAGCTTTCTTT.

J is TRBJ2-1 and V is TRBV6-5, with 10 bases identical to TRBD2. Germline V gene lookup returns CDR1 MNHEY and CDR2 SVGAGI. The junction had 4 bases not matched to a gene; V was cut back by 7 bases and J by 7 bases. This CDR3 has 13 amino acids. The CDR3 coding sequence is TGTGCCAGCACTTTAGCGGGGGGTAATGAGCAGTTCTTC. Protein sequence: CASTLAGGNEQFF.

This chain links TRBV7-2 with TRBJ2-6, with 7 bases that match TRBD2. This CDR3 is 14 amino acids long. Germline V gives CDR1 SGHTA, CDR2 FQGNSA. The ends lost 8 bases at V and 0 bases at J; junction bases unmatched: 1. The CDR3 DNA reads TGTGCCAGCGGCGGGGGCTCTGGGGCCAACGTCCTGACTTTC. Translating gives CASGGGSGANVLTF.

V is TRBV24-1 and J is TRBJ2-1; TRBD2 aligns across 12 bases. CDR3 length: 17 residues. Germline assignment: CDR1 KGHDR and CDR2 SFDVKD. The V gene end was trimmed by 4 bases and the J gene end by 6 bases; junction bases not matched to a gene: 9. The CDR3 region has the DNA TGTGCCACCAGTGAAGGATCTAGCGGGGGGGCCTTCAATGAGCAGTTCTTC. Translated, it gives CATSEGSSGGAFNEQFF.

V is TRBV5-8 and J is TRBJ1-5; D unresolved. The V end lost 2 bases, the J end lost 7 bases, and 16 bases lay between the germline ends. The CDR3 runs to 15 residues. From germline, CDR1 is SGHTS and CDR2 YDEGEE. The CDR3 is CASSFARTGGQPQHF. As DNA, the CDR3 is TGTGCCAGCAGCTTTGCTCGGACGGGAGGCCAGCCCCAGCATTTT.

The chain carries TRBV7-6 and TRBJ2-5; 8 bases agree with TRBD1. The junction had 8 bases not matched to a gene; V was cut back by 5 bases and J by 0 bases. CDR3 length equals 16 residues. Looked up from germline, CDR1 is SGHVS and CDR2 is FNYEAQ. In DNA, the CDR3 is TGTGCCAGCAGCGCGCGGGACAGGAGGTACCAAGAGACCCAGTACTTC. Its protein product is CASSARDRRYQETQYF. The variable domain in full, completed from reference TRBV7-6 and TRBJ2-5, reads GAGVSQSPRYKVTKRGQDVALRCDPISGHVSLYWYRQALGQGPEFLTYFNYEAQQDKSGLPNDRFSAERPEGSISTLTIQRTEQRDSAMYRCASSARDRRYQETQYFGPGTRLLVL.

The chain combines TRBV11-3 with TRBJ2-2, with D perhaps matching TRBD1 (6 bases). The CDR3 loop spans 16 amino acids. Germline-derived CDR1 and CDR2 are SGHNT and YENEEA. V gave up 5 bases and J gave up 1 base, with 14 bases separating them. CDR3 coding DNA: TGTGCCAGCAGCCCGCAGATGACAGGGAACACCGGGGAGCTGTTTTTT. Translated, it gives CASSPQMTGNTGELFF.

The chain has TRBV18 and TRBJ1-1; a weak D match, TRBD1 (5 bases). The germline V gene encodes CDR1 KGHSH and CDR2 LQKENI. V lost 5 bases to trimming and J lost 6 bases, with 19 bases between them. This CDR3 has 15 amino acids. CDR3 coding DNA: TGTGCCAGCTCATCCCAACTGGACATAGGGGCTGAAGCTTTCTTT. As protein: CASSSQLDIGAEAFF.

The J gene is TRBJ1-1, the V gene TRBV19, with 7 positions matching TRBD1. The V gene's germline CDR1 is LNHDA and CDR2 SQIVND (reference sequence). The CDR3 runs to 16 residues. V lost 3 bases and J lost 3; bases outside the gene matches: 10. CDR3 DNA sequence: TGTGCCAGTAGTATGTTCTACGACAGGGATTACACTGAAGCTTTCTTT. This encodes CASSMFYDRDYTEAFF.

The chain carries TRBV5-4 and TRBJ1-1; D is unclear. V lost 0 bases and J 9 bases, leaving 6 bases between the germline ends. The CDR3 contains 11 residues. Per the germline V gene, CDR1 is SGHNT and CDR2 is YYREEE (reference sequence). The CDR3, as DNA: TGTGCCAGCAGCTTGGAGACACAAGCTTTCTTT. Protein: CASSLETQAFF.

CDR3 amino acids: CASRRGRAQFF. In DNA, the CDR3 is TGTGCCAGTAGGAGGGGGCGAGCGCAGTTCTTC. The chain employs TRBV19 and TRBJ2-1; 7 positions agree with TRBD1. The CDR3 length is 11 residues. Per the germline V gene, CDR1 is LNHDA and CDR2 is SQIVND (reference sequence). V shed 6 bases, J shed 12 bases, and the junction held 5 bases outside the gene matches.

The V call is TRBV14, the J call TRBJ1-1, with 11 bases aligning to TRBD1. Germline CDR1 and CDR2: SGHDN and FVKESK. The V and J ends lost 3 bases and 5 bases, in that order; junction bases with no gene match: 5. The CDR3 extends over 15 amino acids. In nucleotides, the CDR3 is TGTGCCAGCAGCCAGTTGGACAGGGGGCCTACTGAAGCTTTCTTT. It encodes CASSQLDRGPTEAFF.

This sequence joins TRBV15 and TRBJ1-2, with a tentative D call TRBD1 (6 bases). V was shortened by 4 bases and J by 8 bases, with 17 bases between the two germline ends. Germline values: CDR1 LNHNV, CDR2 YYDKDF (reference sequence). The CDR3 spans 14 residues. The CDR3: CATSTRSTGEGYTF. The CDR3 DNA follows: TGTGCCACCAGCACCCGCTCGACAGGAGAAGGCTACACCTTC.

In regard to this clone: An end of the junction does not agree with germline; a read error may underlie this. The chain has TRBV6-4 and TRBJ2-3, with TRBD1 matching over 8 bases. This CDR3 is built from 15 residues. Germline V lookup: CDR1 MRHNA, CDR2 SNTAGT. The CDR3 DNA reads TGTGCCAGCAGTAACTCGGACAGGGTGACTGATACGCAGTATTTT. It encodes CASSNSDRVTDTQYF.

The gene calls are TRBV7-3 and TRBJ2-2, with TRBD1 matching over 7 bases. The J segment lost 6 bases and the V segment lost 5 bases, leaving 9 bases of the junction unmatched. This CDR3 has 15 amino acids. Germline CDR1 is SGHTA and CDR2 is FQGTGA. The DNA for the CDR3 is TGTGCCAGCAGCGAGCTCAGGGGGTATCCCGGGGAGCTGTTTTTT. It specifies CASSELRGYPGELFF.